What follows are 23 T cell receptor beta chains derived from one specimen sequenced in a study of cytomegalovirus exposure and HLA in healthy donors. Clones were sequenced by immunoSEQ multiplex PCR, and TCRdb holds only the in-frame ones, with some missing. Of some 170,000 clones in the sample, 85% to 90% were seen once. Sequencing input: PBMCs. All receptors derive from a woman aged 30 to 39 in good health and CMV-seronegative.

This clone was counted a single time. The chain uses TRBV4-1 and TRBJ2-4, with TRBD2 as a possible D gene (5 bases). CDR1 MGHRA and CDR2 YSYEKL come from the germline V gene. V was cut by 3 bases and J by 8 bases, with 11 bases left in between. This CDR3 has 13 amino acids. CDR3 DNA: TGCGCCAGCAGCCATCCCGACGGGGACATTCAGTACTTC. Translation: CASSHPDGDIQYF.

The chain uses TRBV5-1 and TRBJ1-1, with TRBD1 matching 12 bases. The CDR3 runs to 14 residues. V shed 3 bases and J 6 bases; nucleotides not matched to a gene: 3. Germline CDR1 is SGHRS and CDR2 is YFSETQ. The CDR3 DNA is TGCGCCAGCAGCTGGGGGACAGGGGGCTCTGAAGCTTTCTTT. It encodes CASSWGTGGSEAFF.

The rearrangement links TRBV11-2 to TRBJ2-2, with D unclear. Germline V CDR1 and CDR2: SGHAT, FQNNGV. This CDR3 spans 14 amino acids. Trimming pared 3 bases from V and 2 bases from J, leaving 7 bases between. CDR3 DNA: TGTGCCAGCAGCTTGGCATTTAACACCGGGGAGCTGTTTTTT. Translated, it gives CASSLAFNTGELFF.

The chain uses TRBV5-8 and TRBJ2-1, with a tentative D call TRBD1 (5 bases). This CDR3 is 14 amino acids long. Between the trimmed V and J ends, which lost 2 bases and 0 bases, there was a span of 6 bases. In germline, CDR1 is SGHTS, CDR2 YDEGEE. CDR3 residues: CASSFGASYNEQFF. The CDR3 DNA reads TGTGCCAGCAGCTTTGGGGCCTCCTACAATGAGCAGTTCTTC. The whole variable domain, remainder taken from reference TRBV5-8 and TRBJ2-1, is EAGVTQSPTHLIKTRGQQATLRCSPISGHTSVYWYQQALGLGLQFLLWYDEGEERNRGNFPPRFSGRQFPNYSSELNVNALELEDSALYLCASSFGASYNEQFFGPGTRLTVL.

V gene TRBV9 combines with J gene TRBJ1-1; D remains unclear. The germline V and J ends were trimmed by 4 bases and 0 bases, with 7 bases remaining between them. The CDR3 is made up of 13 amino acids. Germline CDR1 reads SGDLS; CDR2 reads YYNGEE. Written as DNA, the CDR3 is TGTGCCAGCAGCCCCACAGTGAACACTGAAGCTTTCTTT. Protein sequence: CASSPTVNTEAFF.

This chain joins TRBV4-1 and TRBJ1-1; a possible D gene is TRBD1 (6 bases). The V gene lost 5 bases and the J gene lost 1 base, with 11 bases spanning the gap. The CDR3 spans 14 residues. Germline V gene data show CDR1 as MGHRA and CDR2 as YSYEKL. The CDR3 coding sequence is TGCGCCAGCAGCTCCCCACAGGGGAACACTGAAGCTTTCTTT. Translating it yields CASSSPQGNTEAFF.

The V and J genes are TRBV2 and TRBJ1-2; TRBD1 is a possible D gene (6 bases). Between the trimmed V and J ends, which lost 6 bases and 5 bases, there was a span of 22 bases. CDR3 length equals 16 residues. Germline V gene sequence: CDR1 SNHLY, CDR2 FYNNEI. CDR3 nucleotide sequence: TGTGCCAGCAGGGACCTACAGGGATCCTTACCGTATGGCTACACCTTC. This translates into CASRDLQGSLPYGYTF.

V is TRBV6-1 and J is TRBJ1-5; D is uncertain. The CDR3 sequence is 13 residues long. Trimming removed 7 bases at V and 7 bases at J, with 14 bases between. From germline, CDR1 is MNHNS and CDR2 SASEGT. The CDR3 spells CASTAPGLQPQHF. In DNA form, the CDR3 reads TGTGCCAGCACCGCACCCGGTTTACAGCCCCAGCATTTT.

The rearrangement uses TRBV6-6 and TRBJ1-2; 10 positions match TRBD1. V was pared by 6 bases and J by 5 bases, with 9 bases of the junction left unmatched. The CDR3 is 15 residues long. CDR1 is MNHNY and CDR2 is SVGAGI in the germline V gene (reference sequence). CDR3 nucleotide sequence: TGTGCCAGCAGCAACGCCGGGACAGGGGAATATGGCTACACCTTC. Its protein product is CASSNAGTGEYGYTF.

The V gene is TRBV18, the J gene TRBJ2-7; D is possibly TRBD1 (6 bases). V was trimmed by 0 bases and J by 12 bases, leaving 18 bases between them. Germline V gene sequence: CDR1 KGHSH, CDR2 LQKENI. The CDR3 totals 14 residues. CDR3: CASSPPTDRDKRYF. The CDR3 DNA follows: TGTGCCAGCTCACCACCGACTGACCGGGACAAGCGGTACTTC.

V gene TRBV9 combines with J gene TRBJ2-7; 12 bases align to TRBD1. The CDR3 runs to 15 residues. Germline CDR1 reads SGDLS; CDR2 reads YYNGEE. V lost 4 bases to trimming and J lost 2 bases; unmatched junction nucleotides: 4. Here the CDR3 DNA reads TGTGCCAGCAGCTCGGGGACAGGGGGCCCCTACGAGCAGTACTTC. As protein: CASSSGTGGPYEQYF.

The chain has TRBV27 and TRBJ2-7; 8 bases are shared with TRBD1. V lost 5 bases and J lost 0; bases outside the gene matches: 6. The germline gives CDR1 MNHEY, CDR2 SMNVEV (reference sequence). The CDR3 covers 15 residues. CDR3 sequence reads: CASSLHRGSSYEQYF. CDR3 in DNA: TGTGCCAGCAGTCTACACAGGGGGAGCTCCTACGAGCAGTACTTC.

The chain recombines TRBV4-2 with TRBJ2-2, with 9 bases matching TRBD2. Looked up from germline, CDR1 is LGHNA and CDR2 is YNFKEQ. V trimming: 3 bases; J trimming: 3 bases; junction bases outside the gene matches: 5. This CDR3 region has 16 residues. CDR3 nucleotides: TGTGCCAGCAGCCAGGGCGGGGGGGCGGACACCGGGGAGCTGTTTTTT. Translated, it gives CASSQGGGADTGELFF.

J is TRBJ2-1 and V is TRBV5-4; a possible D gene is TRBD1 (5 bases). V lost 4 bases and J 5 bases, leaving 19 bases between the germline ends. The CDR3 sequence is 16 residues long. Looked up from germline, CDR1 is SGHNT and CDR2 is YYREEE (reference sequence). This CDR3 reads CASSRPDKWGHNEQFF. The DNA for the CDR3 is TGTGCCAGCAGCCGGCCGGACAAATGGGGCCACAATGAGCAGTTCTTC.

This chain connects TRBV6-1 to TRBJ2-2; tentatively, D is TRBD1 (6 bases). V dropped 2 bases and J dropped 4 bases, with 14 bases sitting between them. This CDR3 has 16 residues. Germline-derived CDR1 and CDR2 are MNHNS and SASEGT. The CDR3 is CASSELPGQGTGELFF. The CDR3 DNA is TGTGCCAGCAGTGAACTTCCGGGACAAGGCACCGGGGAGCTGTTTTTT.

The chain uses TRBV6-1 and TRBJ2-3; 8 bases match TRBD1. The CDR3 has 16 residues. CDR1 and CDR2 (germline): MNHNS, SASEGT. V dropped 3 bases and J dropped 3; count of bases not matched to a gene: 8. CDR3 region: CASSDLRTGLTDTQYF. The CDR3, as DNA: TGTGCCAGCAGTGATTTGAGGACAGGGCTAACAGATACGCAGTATTTT.

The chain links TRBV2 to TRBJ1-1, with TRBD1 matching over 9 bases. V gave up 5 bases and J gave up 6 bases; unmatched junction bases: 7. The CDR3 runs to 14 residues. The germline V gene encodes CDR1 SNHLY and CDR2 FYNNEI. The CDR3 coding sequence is TGTGCCAGCAGTAAGACAGGGGGATTCTCTGAAGCTTTCTTT. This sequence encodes CASSKTGGFSEAFF. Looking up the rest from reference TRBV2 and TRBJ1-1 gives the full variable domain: EPEVTQTPSHQVTQMGQEVILRCVPISNHLYFYWYRQILGQKVEFLVSFYNNEISEKSEIFDDQFSVERPDGSNFTLKIRSTKLEDSAMYFCASSKTGGFSEAFFGQGTRLTVV.

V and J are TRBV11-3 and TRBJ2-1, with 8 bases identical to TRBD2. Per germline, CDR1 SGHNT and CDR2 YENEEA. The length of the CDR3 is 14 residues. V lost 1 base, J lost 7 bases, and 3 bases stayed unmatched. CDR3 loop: CASSLGASGNEQFF. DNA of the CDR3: TGTGCCAGCAGCTTAGGGGCTAGCGGGAATGAGCAGTTCTTC.

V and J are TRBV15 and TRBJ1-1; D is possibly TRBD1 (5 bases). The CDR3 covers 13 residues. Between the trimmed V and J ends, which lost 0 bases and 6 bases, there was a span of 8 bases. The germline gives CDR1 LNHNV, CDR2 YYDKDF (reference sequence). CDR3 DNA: TGTGCCACCAGCAGAGATCTACAGGCTGAAGCTTTCTTT. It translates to CATSRDLQAEAFF.

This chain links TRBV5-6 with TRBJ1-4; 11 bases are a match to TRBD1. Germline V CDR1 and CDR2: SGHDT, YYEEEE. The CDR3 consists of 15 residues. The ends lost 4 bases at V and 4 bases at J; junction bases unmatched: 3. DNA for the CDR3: TGTGCCAGCAGCAAGGACAGGGGGCGTAATGAAAAACTGTTTTTT. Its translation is CASSKDRGRNEKLFF. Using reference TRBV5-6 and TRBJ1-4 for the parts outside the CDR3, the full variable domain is DAGVTQSPTHLIKTRGQQVTLRCSPKSGHDTVSWYQQALGQGPQFIFQYYEEEERQRGNFPDRFSGHQFPNYSSELNVNALLLGDSALYLCASSKDRGRNEKLFFGSGTQLSVL.

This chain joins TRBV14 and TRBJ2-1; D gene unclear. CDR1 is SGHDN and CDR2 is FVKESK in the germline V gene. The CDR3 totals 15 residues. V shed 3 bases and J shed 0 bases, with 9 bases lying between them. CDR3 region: CASSQLAYSYNEQFF. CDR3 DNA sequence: TGTGCCAGCAGCCAGTTGGCTTACTCCTACAATGAGCAGTTCTTC.

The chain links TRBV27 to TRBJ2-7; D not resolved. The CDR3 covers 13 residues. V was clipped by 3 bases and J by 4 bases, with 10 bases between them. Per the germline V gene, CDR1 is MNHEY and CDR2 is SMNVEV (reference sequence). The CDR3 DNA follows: TGTGCCAGCAGTTTTTTCAACGGGTACGAGCAGTACTTC. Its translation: CASSFFNGYEQYF.

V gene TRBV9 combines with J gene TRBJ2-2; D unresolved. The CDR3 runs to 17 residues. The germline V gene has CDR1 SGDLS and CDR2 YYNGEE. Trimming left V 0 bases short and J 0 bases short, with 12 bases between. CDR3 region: CASSVEGTAANTGELFF. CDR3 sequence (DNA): TGTGCCAGCAGCGTAGAAGGAACAGCTGCGAACACCGGGGAGCTGTTTTTT.